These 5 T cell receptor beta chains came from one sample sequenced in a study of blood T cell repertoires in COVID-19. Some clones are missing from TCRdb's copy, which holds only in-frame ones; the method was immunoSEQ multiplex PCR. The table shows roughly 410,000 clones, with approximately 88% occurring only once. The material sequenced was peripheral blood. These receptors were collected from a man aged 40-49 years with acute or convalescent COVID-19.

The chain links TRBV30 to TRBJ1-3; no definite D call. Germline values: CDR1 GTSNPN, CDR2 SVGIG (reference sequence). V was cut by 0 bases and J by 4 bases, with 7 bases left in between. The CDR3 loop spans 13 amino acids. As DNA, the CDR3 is TGTGCCTGGAGTGTTGCCAGGGGAAACACCATATATTTT. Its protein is CAWSVARGNTIYF. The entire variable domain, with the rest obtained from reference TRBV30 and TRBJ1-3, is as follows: SQTIHQWPATLVQPVGSPLSLECTVEGTSNPNLYWYRQAAGRGLQLLFYSVGIGQISSEVPQNLSASRPQDRQFILSSKKLLLSDSGFYLCAWSVARGNTIYFGEGSWLTVV.

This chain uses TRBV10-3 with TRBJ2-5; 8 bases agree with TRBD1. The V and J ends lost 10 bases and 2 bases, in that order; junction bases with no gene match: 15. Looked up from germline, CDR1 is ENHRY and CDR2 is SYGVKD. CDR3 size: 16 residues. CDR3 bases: TGTGCCACCGCACAGGGGGAAGTCCAGGAACAAGAGACCCAGTACTTC. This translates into CATAQGEVQEQETQYF.

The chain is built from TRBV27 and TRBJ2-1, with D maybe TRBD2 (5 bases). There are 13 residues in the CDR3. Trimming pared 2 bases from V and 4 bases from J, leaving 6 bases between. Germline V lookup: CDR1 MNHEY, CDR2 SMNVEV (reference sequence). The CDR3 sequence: CASSLGLYNEQFF. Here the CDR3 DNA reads TGTGCCAGCAGTTTAGGACTTTACAATGAGCAGTTCTTC.

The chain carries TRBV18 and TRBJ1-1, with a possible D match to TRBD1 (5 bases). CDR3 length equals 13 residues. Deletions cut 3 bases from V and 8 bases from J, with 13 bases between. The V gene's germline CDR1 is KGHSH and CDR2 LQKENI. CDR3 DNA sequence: TGTGCCAGCTCACCCCGGCAGGGTGGGGAAGCTTTCTTT. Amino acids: CASSPRQGGEAFF.

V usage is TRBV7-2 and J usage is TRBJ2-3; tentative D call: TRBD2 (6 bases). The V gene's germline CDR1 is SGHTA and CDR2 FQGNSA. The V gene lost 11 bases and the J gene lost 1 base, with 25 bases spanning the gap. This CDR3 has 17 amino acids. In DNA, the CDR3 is TGTGCCTCGAGCTTGTGGTCTGGCGGGGTCCGCACAGATACGCAGTATTTT. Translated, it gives CASSLWSGGVRTDTQYF.